This T cell receptor beta chain appears in the sequencing data of a study of blood T cell repertoires in COVID-19. Study background: Acute-phase and convalescent COVID-19 samples originated in the United States, Italy and Spain. T cells, B-cell-depleted T cells, or PBMCs provided the cDNA or gDNA that served as material.

This clone was counted a single time. In the original analysis: Estimated nucleated cell counts came from reference gene primer amplification. The table came from immunoSEQ multiplex PCR; TCRdb's copy has only in-frame clones and leaves some out. That table furnishes V, J and clone size, whereas the DNA furnished D and trimming. The profile covers 150,000 to 200,000 clones, with about four fifths appearing a single time and more than 9.5% taken by the ten largest. The V gene's germline CDR1 is MDHEN and CDR2 SYDVKM. The V end lost 8 bases, the J end lost 0 bases, and 13 bases lay between the germline ends. The CDR3 totals 14 residues.

V and J are TRBV28 and TRBJ1-2, with D unresolved. The source material was peripheral blood. The sequence was obtained from a man in his sixties with active or convalescent COVID-19. The CDR3: CASLGVRANYGYTF. The CDR3 DNA sequence: TGTGCCAGCCTGGGAGTAAGAGCTAACTATGGCTACACCTTC.